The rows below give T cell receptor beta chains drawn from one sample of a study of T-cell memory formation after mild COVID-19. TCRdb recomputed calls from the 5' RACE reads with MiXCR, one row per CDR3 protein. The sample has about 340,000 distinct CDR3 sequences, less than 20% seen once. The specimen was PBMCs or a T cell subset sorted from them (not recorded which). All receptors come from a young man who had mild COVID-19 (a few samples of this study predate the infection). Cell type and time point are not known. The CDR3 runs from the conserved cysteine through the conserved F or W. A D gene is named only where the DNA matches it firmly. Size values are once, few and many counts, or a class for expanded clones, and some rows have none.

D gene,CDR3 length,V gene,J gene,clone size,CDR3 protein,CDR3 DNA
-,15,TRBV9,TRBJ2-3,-,CASSPPGSGTDTQYF,TGTGCCAGCAGCCCCCCGGGGAGCGGCACAGATACGCAGTATTTT
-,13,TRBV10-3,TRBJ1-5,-,CAISGEINQPQHF,TGTGCCATCAGTGGGGAGATCAATCAGCCCCAGCATTTT
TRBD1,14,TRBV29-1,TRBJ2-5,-,CSVVATGDQETQYF,TGCAGCGTTGTAGCTACAGGGGACCAAGAGACCCAGTACTTC
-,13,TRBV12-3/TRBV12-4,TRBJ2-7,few,CASSLLGINEQYF,TGTGCCAGCAGTTTGTTGGGAATCAACGAGCAGTACTTC
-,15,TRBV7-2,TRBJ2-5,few,CASSLVGSGTETQYF,TGTGCCAGCAGCTTAGTTGGCTCCGGTACTGAGACCCAGTACTTC
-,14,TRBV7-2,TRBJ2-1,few,CASSLAGGANEQFF,TGTGCCAGCAGCTTAGCGGGTGGGGCCAATGAGCAGTTCTTC
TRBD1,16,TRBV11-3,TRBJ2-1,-,CASSPHATGMENEQFF,TGTGCCAGCAGCCCCCACGCGACAGGGATGGAAAATGAGCAGTTCTTC
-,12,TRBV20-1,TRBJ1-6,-,CSARWGNSPLHF,TGCAGTGCACGGTGGGGGAATTCACCCCTCCACTTT
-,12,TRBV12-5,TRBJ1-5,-,CASGLDQLPQHF,TGTGCTAGTGGTTTGGACCAACTGCCCCAGCATTTT
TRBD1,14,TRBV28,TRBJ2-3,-,CASSIQGATDTQYF,TGTGCCAGCAGTATCCAGGGGGCGACAGATACGCAGTATTTT